The next 18 T cell receptor beta chains were all read from a single sample in a study of blood T cell repertoires in COVID-19 (dated by TCRdb to 2019 to 2021). The method behind the library was the immunoSEQ multiplex PCR assay. Imported from immuneACCESS, the table was reduced by TCRdb to in-frame sequences with V and J called. These copies leave out some clones; in studies compared against another copy, an unresolved V gene accounts for under half, and the cause of the remainder is not known. Present in this sample are 310,000 or so clones, approximately 91% of which were seen just once. Around a tenth of the sample goes to the ten largest clones. The sequenced sample consisted of PBMCs or T cells enriched from blood (not recorded which). The receptor source for this set is a woman aged 40 to 55 who had recovered from COVID-19.

The chain couples TRBV4-2 to TRBJ2-5; perhaps TRBD2 as D (5 bases). The CDR3 extends over 16 amino acids. Germline loops: CDR1 LGHNA, CDR2 YNFKEQ. V lost 1 base and J lost 1, with 13 bases in between. The CDR3 sequence is CASSQAPTRSQETQYF. CDR3 nucleotides: TGTGCCAGCAGCCAAGCCCCCACTAGATCCCAAGAGACCCAGTACTTC.

This CDR3 is CASSYDWKPLHF. CDR3 bases: TGTGCCAGCAGTTACGACTGGAAACCCCTCCACTTT. The chain uses TRBV6-2 or TRBV6-3 and TRBJ1-6, with D unresolved. In germline, CDR1 is MNHEY, CDR2 SVGEGT. The V end lost 2 bases, the J end lost 12 bases, and 8 bases lay between the germline ends. The CDR3 spans 12 residues.

This chain joins TRBV30 and TRBJ1-6; 8 bases fit TRBD1. Trimming took 7 bases from V and 10 from J; bases not matched to a gene: 6. This CDR3 is 12 amino acids long. Germline CDR1 is GTSNPN and CDR2 is SVGIG (reference sequence). The CDR3: CAFDRGGSPLHF. The CDR3 region has the DNA TGTGCCTTCGACAGGGGAGGCTCACCCCTCCACTTT.

The J gene is TRBJ1-4, the V gene TRBV5-4; 7 bases map to TRBD1. Trimming at V came to 4 bases and at J to 3 bases, leaving 12 bases not matched to a gene. This CDR3 contains 17 residues. Germline values: CDR1 SGHNT, CDR2 YYREEE (reference sequence). DNA of the CDR3: TGTGCCAGCAGCGTCCGGGACAGAGGGCTTGCTAATGAAAAACTGTTTTTT. Its translation: CASSVRDRGLANEKLFF.

V usage is TRBV24-1 and J usage is TRBJ2-3; 13 nucleotides agree with TRBD2. This CDR3 spans 16 amino acids. The ends lost 4 bases at V and 2 bases at J; junction bases unmatched: 2. Germline V gene lookup returns CDR1 KGHDR and CDR2 SFDVKD. CDR3 region: CATSEGLAGYTDTQYF. The DNA of the CDR3 is TGTGCCACCAGTGAGGGACTAGCGGGATACACAGATACGCAGTATTTT.

The chain joins TRBV6-2 or TRBV6-3 to TRBJ2-3, with 13 bases that match TRBD2. V lost 2 bases and J lost 4; bases outside the gene matches: 12. The CDR3 extends over 19 amino acids. The V gene's germline CDR1 is MNHEY and CDR2 SVGEGT. This CDR3 reads CASSYLGTSGIPEADTQYF. As DNA, the CDR3 is TGTGCCAGCAGTTACCTTGGGACTAGCGGGATCCCAGAGGCAGATACGCAGTATTTT.

The rearrangement uses TRBV7-3 and TRBJ2-3, with D perhaps matching TRBD1 (5 bases). Germline lookup yields CDR1 SGHTA and CDR2 FQGTGA. This CDR3 is 13 amino acids long. V lost 3 bases to trimming and J lost 2 bases, with 6 bases between them. CDR3 bases: TGTGCCAGCAGCTTGACAGCCACAGATACGCAGTATTTT. Protein sequence: CASSLTATDTQYF.

The chain links TRBV7-3 to TRBJ2-2, with 12 bases aligning to TRBD1. The V gene end was trimmed by 2 bases and the J gene end by 5 bases; junction bases not matched to a gene: 3. The germline gives CDR1 SGHTA, CDR2 FQGTGA. This CDR3 spans 16 amino acids. The CDR3 DNA sequence: TGTGCCAGCAGCTTACCGGGACAGGGGGCAACCGGGGAGCTGTTTTTT. This gives the protein CASSLPGQGATGELFF.

The gene calls are TRBV30 and TRBJ1-5; TRBD1 aligns across 8 bases. V dropped 3 bases and J dropped 1; count of bases not matched to a gene: 2. The CDR3 spans 14 residues. Germline lookup yields CDR1 GTSNPN and CDR2 SVGIG (reference sequence). The CDR3 here is CAWRGTGSNQPQHF. The CDR3 DNA sequence: TGTGCCTGGAGGGGGACAGGCAGCAATCAGCCCCAGCATTTT.

The chain is built from TRBV11-2 and TRBJ2-2, with TRBD1 as a possible D gene (5 bases). CDR3 length: 15 amino acids. Trimming took 1 base from V and 3 from J, leaving 9 bases between them. The germline gives CDR1 SGHAT, CDR2 FQNNGV. The CDR3 DNA reads TGTGCCAGCAGCTTAGTCCAGGGCGACACCGGGGAGCTGTTTTTT. It specifies CASSLVQGDTGELFF.

The chain has TRBV6-5 and TRBJ2-3; 8 bases line up with TRBD1. V dropped 6 bases and J dropped 5; count of bases not matched to a gene: 7. This CDR3 has 14 residues. CDR1 is MNHEY and CDR2 is SVGAGI in the germline V gene. For the CDR3, the DNA is TGTGCCAGCAGCTCGACAGGGGTGGTAGATACGCAGTATTTT. Amino acids: CASSSTGVVDTQYF.

V is TRBV5-4 and J is TRBJ2-1; 15 bases map to TRBD2. CDR1 and CDR2 from the germline V gene are SGHNT and YYREEE (reference sequence). The ends lost 3 bases at V and 15 bases at J; junction bases unmatched: 10. CDR3 length: 15 residues. CDR3: CASSSSGTSGGLRFF. DNA of the CDR3: TGTGCCAGCAGCTCATCCGGGACTAGCGGGGGGTTGCGGTTCTTC. Combining the CDR3 with reference TRBV5-4 and TRBJ2-1 gives the whole variable domain ETGVTQSPTHLIKTRGQQVTLRCSSQSGHNTVSWYQQALGQGPQFIFQYYREEENGRGNFPPRFSGLQFPNYSSELNVNALELDDSALYLCASSSSGTSGGLRFFGPGTRLTVL.

V gene TRBV5-4 combines with J gene TRBJ1-2; D perhaps matches TRBD1 (5 bases). Germline V CDR1 and CDR2: SGHNT, YYREEE (reference sequence). The germline V and J ends were trimmed by 2 bases and 6 bases, with 11 bases remaining between them. This CDR3 is built from 13 residues. CDR3 protein: CASSFQGKDGYTF. CDR3 in DNA: TGTGCCAGCAGCTTTCAGGGAAAGGATGGCTACACCTTC. The full variable domain, its missing parts supplied by reference TRBV5-4 and TRBJ1-2, is ETGVTQSPTHLIKTRGQQVTLRCSSQSGHNTVSWYQQALGQGPQFIFQYYREEENGRGNFPPRFSGLQFPNYSSELNVNALELDDSALYLCASSFQGKDGYTFGSGTRLTVV.

CDR3 amino acids: CASSLWAGAQETQYF. The CDR3 DNA sequence: TGTGCCAGTTCTTTATGGGCGGGCGCCCAAGAGACCCAGTACTTC. The chain couples TRBV7-3 to TRBJ2-5, with a possible D match to TRBD2 (5 bases). The CDR3 is 15 residues long. Trimming took off 9 bases at V and 1 base at J, with 18 bases between the two ends. The V gene's germline CDR1 is SGHTA and CDR2 FQGTGA.

V usage is TRBV7-2 and J usage is TRBJ2-1, with TRBD2 identical over 13 bases. There are 18 residues in the CDR3. Germline values: CDR1 SGHTA, CDR2 FQGNSA. V was clipped by 8 bases and J by 0 bases; unmatched bases: 10. CDR3: CASAGLAGVISSYNEQFF. The CDR3 DNA follows: TGTGCCAGCGCCGGACTAGCGGGGGTGATAAGCTCCTACAATGAGCAGTTCTTC.

V gene TRBV25-1 combines with J gene TRBJ2-2; possibly TRBD1 for D (6 bases). CDR3 length: 14 amino acids. Germline assignment: CDR1 MGHDK and CDR2 SYGVNS. The V and J ends lost 7 bases and 4 bases respectively, with 13 bases between them. CDR3 protein: CASTSTGRTGELFF. The DNA of the CDR3 is TGTGCCAGCACCTCAACAGGGCGCACCGGGGAGCTGTTTTTT.

V is TRBV6-5 and J is TRBJ2-6; D remains unclear. The length of the CDR3 is 16 residues. V was shortened by 0 bases and J by 0 bases, with 6 bases between the two germline ends. Germline CDR1 MNHEY, CDR2 SVGAGI. The CDR3 DNA reads as TGTGCCAGCAGTTACTCTGAGGCCTCTGGGGCCAACGTCCTGACTTTC. The encoded protein is CASSYSEASGANVLTF.

This chain links TRBV6-2 or TRBV6-3 with TRBJ1-2; D unresolved. The length of the CDR3 is 14 residues. Germline V gene sequence: CDR1 MNHEY, CDR2 SVGEGT. Trimming removed 2 bases from V and 3 bases from J, with 10 bases in between. The CDR3 sequence is CASSYMEAHYGYTF. In DNA, the CDR3 is TGTGCCAGCAGTTACATGGAGGCTCACTATGGCTACACCTTC.